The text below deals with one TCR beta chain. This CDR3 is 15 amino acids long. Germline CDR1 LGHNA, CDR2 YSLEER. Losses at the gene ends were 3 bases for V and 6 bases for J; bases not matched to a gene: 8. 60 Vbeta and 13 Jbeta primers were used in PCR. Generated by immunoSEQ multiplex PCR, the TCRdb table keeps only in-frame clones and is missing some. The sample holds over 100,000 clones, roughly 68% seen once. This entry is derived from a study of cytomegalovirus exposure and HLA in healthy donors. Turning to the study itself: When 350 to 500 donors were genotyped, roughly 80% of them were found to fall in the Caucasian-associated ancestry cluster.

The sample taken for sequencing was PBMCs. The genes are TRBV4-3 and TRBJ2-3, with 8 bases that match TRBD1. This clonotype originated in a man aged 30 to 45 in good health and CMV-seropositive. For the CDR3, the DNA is TGCGCCAGCAGCCAGATTGGACAGGGCCATGATACGCAGTATTTT. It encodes CASSQIGQGHDTQYF.